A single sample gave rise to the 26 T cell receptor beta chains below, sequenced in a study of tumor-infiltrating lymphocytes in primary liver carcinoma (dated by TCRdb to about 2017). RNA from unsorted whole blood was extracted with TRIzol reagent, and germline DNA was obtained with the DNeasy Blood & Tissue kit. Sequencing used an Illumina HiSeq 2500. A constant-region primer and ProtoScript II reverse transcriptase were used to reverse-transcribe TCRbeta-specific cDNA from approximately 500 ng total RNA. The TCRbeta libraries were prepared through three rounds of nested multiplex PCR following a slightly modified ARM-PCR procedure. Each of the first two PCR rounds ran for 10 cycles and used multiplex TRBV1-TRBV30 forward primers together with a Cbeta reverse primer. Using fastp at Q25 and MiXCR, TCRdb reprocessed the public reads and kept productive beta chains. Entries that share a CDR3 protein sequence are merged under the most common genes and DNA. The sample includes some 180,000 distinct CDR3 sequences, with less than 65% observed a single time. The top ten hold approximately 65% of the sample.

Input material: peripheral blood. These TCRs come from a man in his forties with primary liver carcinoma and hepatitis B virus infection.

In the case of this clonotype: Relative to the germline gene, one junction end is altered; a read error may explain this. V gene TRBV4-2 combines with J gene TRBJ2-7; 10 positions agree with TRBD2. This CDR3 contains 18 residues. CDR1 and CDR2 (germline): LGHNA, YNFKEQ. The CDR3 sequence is CANSQEVASGRVPYDQYF. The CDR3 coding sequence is TGTGCCAACAGCCAAGAGGTCGCGAGCGGGAGGGTACCCTACGATCAGTACTTC.

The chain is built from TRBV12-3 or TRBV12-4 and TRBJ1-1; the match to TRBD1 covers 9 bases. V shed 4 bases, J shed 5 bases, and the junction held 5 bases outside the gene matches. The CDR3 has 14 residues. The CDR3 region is CASSSNRGRTEAFF. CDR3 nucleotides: TGTGCCAGCAGTTCTAACAGGGGGCGAACTGAAGCTTTCTTT.

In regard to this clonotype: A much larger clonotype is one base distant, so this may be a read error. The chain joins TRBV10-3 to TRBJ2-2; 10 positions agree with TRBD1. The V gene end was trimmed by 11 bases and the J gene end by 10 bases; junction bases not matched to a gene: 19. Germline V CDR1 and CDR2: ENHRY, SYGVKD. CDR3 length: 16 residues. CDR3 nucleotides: TGTGCCCTTTCCTCTTCGGGACAGGGGATTTCCGTGGAGCTGTTTTTT. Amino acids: CALSSSGQGISVELFF.

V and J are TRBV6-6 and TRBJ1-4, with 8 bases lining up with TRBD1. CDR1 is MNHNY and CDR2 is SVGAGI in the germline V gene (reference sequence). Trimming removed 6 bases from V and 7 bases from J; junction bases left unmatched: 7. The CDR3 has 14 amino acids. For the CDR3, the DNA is TGTGCCAGCAGCCTTCAGGGGGCAGGTGAAAAACTGTTTTTT. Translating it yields CASSLQGAGEKLFF.

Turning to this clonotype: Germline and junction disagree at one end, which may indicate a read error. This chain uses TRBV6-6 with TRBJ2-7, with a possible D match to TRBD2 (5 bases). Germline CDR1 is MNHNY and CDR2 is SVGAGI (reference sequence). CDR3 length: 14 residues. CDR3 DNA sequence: TGTGCCTGCAGCCTCCTCGGGGATCCCTACGAGCAGTACTTC. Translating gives CACSLLGDPYEQYF.

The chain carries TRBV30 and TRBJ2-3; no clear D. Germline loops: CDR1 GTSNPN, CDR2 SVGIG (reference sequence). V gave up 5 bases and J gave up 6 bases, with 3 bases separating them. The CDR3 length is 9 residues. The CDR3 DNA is TGTGCCTGGGGGGATACGCAGTATTTT. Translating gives CAWGDTQYF.

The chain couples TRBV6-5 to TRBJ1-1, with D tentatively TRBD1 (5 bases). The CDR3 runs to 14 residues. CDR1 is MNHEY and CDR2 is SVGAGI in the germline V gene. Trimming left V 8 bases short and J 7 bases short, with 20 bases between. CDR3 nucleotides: TGTGCCAGCCTGGGGGGAGGGATCGGCATTGAAGCTTTCTTT. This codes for CASLGGGIGIEAFF.

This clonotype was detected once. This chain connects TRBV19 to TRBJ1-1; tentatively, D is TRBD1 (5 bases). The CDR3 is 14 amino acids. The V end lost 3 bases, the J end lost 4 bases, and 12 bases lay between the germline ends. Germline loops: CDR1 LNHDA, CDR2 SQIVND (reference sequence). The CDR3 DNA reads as TGTGCCAGTAGTATGCAGGAGAGGGGCACTGAAGCTTTCTTT. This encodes CASSMQERGTEAFF.

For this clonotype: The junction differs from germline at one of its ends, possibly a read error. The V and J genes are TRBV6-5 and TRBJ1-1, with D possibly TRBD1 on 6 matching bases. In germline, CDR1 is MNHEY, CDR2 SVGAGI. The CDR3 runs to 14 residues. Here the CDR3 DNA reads TGTGCCTGCAGTTACCAGGGGAAGAACACTGAAGCTTTCTTT. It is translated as CACSYQGKNTEAFF.

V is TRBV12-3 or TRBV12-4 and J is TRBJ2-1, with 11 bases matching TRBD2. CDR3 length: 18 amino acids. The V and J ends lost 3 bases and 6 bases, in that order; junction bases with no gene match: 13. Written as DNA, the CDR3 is TGTGCCAGCAGTTTCCCACCATTCCTAGCGGGAGGTGGCAATGAGCAGTTCTTC. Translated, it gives CASSFPPFLAGGGNEQFF.

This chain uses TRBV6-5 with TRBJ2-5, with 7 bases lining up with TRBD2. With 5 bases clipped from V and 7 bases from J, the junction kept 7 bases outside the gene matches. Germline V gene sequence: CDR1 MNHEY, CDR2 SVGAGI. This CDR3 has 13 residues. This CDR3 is CASSPAGEGTQYF. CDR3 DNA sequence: TGTGCCAGCAGTCCTGCGGGAGAGGGGACCCAGTACTTC.

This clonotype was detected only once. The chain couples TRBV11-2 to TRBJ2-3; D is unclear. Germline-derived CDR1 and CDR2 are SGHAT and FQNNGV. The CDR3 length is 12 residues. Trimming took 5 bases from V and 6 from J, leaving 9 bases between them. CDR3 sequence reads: CASSTNQDTQYF. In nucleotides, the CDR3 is TGTGCCAGCAGCACCAACCAGGATACGCAGTATTTT.

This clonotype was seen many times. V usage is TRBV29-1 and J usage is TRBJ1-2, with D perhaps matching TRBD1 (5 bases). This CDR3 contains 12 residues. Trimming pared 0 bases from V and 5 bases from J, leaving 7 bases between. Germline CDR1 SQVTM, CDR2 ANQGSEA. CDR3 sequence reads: CSVEEGGYGYTF. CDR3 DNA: TGCAGCGTTGAAGAGGGGGGGTATGGCTACACCTTC.

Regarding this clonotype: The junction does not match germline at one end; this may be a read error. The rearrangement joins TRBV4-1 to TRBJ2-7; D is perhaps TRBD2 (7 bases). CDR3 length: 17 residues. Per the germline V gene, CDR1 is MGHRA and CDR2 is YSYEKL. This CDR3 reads CASSQVTLGGRSYKQYF. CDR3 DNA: TGCGCCAGCAGCCAAGTGACACTGGGGGGGCGCTCCTACAAGCAGTACTTC.

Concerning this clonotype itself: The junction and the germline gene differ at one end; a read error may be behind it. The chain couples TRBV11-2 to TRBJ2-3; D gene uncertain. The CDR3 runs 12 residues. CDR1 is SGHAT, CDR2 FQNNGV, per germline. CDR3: CASTLLRDMQYF. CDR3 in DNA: TGTGCCAGCACCCTTTTGAGAGATATGCAGTATTTT.

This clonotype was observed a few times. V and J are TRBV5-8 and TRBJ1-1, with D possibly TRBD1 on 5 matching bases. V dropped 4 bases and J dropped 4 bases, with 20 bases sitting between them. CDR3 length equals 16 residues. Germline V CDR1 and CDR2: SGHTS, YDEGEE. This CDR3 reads CASSRDLRGGSTEAFF. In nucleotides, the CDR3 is TGTGCCAGCAGCCGAGATTTACGGGGGGGGAGCACTGAAGCTTTCTTT.

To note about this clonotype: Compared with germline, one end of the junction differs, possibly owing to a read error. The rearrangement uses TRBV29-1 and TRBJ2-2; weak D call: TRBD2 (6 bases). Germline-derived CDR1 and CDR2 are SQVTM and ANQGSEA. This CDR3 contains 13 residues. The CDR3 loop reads CSAGTSSTGELFF. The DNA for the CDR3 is TGCAGCGCAGGGACTTCGAGCACCGGGGAGCTCTTTTTT.

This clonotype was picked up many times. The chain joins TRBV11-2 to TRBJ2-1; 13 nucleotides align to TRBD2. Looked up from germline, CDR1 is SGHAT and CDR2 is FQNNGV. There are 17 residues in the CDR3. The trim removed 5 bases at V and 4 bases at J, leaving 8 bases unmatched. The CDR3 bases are TGTGCCAGCAGCCGTGGACTAGCGGGAGAGAGGTACAATGAGCAGTTCTTC. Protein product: CASSRGLAGERYNEQFF.

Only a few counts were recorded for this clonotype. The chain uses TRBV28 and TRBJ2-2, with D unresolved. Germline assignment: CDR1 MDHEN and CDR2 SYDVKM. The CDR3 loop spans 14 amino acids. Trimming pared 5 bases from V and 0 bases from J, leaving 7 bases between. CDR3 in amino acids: CASSPSANTGELFF. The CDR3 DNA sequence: TGTGCCAGCAGTCCCTCCGCGAACACCGGGGAGCTGTTTTTT.

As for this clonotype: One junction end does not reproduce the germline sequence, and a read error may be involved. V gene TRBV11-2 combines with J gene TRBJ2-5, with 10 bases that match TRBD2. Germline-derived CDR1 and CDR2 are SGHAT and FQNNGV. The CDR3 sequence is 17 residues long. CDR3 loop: CASSLGLAVIFQETQYF. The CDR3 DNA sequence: TGTGCCAGCAGCCTCGGACTAGCGGTAATCTTTCAAGAGACCCAGTACTTT.

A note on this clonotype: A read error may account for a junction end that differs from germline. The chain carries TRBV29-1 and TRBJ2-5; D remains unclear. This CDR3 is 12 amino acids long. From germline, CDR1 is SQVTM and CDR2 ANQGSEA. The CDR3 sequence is CSVRVGSETQNF. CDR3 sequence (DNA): TGCAGCGTGAGAGTGGGCTCCGAGACCCAGAACTTC.

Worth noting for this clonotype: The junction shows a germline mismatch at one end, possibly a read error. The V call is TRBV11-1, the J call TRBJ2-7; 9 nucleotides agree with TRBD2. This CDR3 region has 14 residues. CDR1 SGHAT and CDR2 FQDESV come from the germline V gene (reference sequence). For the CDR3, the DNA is TGTGCCAGCAACCCTGACAGCGGGAGGTACGAGCAGTGCTTC. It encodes CASNPDSGRYEQCF.

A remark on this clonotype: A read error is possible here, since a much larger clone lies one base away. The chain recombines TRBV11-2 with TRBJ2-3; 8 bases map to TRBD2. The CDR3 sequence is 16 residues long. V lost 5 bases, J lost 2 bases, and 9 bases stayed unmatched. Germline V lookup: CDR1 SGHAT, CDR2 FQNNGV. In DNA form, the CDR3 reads TGTGCCAGCAGCGATGGGGGACTAGAACACACAGATACGCAGTATTTT. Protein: CASSDGGLEHTDTQYF.

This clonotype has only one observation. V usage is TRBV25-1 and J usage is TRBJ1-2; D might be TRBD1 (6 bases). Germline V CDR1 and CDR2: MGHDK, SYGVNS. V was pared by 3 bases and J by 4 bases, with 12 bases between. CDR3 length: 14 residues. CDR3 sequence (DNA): TGTGCCAGCAGTGACCGGTACAGGGCCTATGGCTACACCTTC. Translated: CASSDRYRAYGYTF.

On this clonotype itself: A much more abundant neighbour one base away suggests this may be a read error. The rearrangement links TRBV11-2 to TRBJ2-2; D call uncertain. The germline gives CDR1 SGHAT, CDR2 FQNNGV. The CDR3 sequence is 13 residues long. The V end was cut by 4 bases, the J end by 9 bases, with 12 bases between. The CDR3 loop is CASSSLLSRELFF. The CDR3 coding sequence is TGTGCCAGCAGCTCTCTCCTTTCCCGGGAGCTGTTTTTT. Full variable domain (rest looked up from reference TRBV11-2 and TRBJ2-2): EAGVAQSPRYKIIEKRQSVAFWCNPISGHATLYWYQQILGQGPKLLIQFQNNGVVDDSQLPKDRFSAERLKGVDSTLKIQPAKLEDSAVYLCASSSLLSRELFFGEGSRLTVL.

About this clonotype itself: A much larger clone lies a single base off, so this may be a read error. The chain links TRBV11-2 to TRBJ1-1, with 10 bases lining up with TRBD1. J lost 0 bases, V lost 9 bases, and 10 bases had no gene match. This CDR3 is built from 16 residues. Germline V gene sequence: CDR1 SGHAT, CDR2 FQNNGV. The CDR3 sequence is CARSKGTGVLNTEAFF. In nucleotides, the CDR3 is TGTGCCAGAAGCAAAGGGACAGGGGTCCTGAACACTGAAGCTTTCTTT.